This T cell receptor beta chain was identified in a study of T cell responses to AZD1222 COVID-19 vaccine (dated by TCRdb to the early 2020s). About the full investigation: TCR sequencing was performed for 230 to 250 trial participants, of whom about 210 were given two doses of AZD1222 and around 26 were given two doses of MenACWY control vaccine. Trial participants were enrolled by age into 18-55, 56-69 and 70-plus year subgroups, with around 150, 28 and 57 TCR-sequenced participants respectively.

Paper-wide results and their limitations: After two AZD1222 doses, both the breadth and the depth of spike-specific TCRs were significantly higher than at day 0 and than in MenACWY recipients. Because no day 14 peak-response samples were available, repertoires were characterized only after the peak T cell response. The whole spike protein was spanned by vaccine-associated CD4 TCRs, and dominant responses were seen in regions 160-218 and 743-854. Epitopes outside the regions mutated in the B.1.351 and B.1.1.7 variants were reportedly recognized by nearly half of the unique spike-specific TCRs. Most participants were white British and females outnumbered males, and the authors suggested that clonal diversity may have been underestimated. The 56-69-year group was small, and its depth increase did not reach significance, likely because of low power. Only five or six AZD1222 recipients were SARS-CoV-2 seropositive at baseline, limiting conclusions about previously exposed vaccinees.

A note on this clone: It lacks a known antigen. It has no much larger one-base neighbor in the sample; base qualities were not kept.

The CDR3 regions of human TCRbeta chains were analyzed by immunosequencing. In the original analysis: Repertoire TCRs were checked for matches against a reference library of SARS-CoV-2-specific TCRs that had been generated using the MIRA antigen-specificity platform. Breadth was defined as the fraction of unique TCRs that were SARS-CoV-2-associated. Depth was defined as the fraction of total T cells that were SARS-CoV-2-associated. Using the MIRA data, each spike-specific TCR was assigned both to the spike region to which the TCR was reactive and to a CD4 or CD8 class. Log10-transformed breadth and depth values were compared by one-way ANOVA with Sidak's multiple comparisons tests. The table was pulled from immuneACCESS by TCRdb, which kept in-frame rearrangements only. Such tables lose some clones; where checked, under half of the loss comes from unresolved V genes, and the rest has no known cause. The V and J calls and clone size are taken from that table; D and trimming were inferred from the DNA. For this sample the table gives roughly 120,000 clones, of which approximately 85% were detected only once. Of the sample, 18% falls within the top ten clones.

Sample time point, as interpreted from the label and publication: baseline before first vaccination. Per the publication, the treatment or condition label means: meningococcal conjugate vaccine given as trial control. Samples from vaccinated people were obtained from the UK trials COV001 and COV002, which included a single-blind randomized controlled phase 2/3 trial of AZD1222 (ChAdOx1 nCoV-19) in healthy adults. For TCRbeta chain sequencing, PBMC samples were collected from trial participants at day 0 and at day 28 after the second dose. Trimming takes 5 bases from V and 0 bases from J, and the germline ends sit 11 bases apart. Looking up the germline V gene yields CDR1 MNHEY and CDR2 SVGAGI. The CDR3 has 15 amino acids, counting the end cysteine and phenylalanine. The retained sequence is limited to the CDR3, 45 bases, with the frame set at the first base.

The sequence is built from TRBV6-5 and TRBJ1-3; perhaps TRBD1 is the D gene, with 6 bases matching. Sequencing was performed on peripheral blood, taken on day 0 of MenACWY control vaccination. The TCR comes from an adult in good health. The CDR3 protein is CASSLDRSSGNTIYF. The bases read TGTGCCAGCAGTCTCGACAGGAGCTCTGGAAACACCATATATTTT.